In this sample, the clone carrying this T cell receptor beta chain turned up a few times. Its antigen is not known. TCRdb processed the 5' RACE reads anew with MiXCR; each CDR3 protein has one entry. The sample lists some 130,000 distinct CDR3 sequences; around 15% were seen once. The CDR3 consists of 17 residues. J lost 1 base, V lost 5 bases, and 7 bases had no gene match. In germline, CDR1 is SGHTA, CDR2 FQGTGA. The data were obtained in a study of T-cell memory formation after mild COVID-19. General study points: Among clones contracting day 15 to 85, CD4/CD8 was balanced, whereas later expanders leaned CD4+. Contracting CD4+ clones sat mainly in CM and EM; CD8+ in EMRA. For second-wave clones that peaked at day 37, SARS-CoV-2 specificity went unverified.

The TCR was taken from a man younger than 35 who had mild COVID-19 (a few samples of this study predate the infection). Cell type and time point are not known. Sequenced input: PBMCs or a T cell subset sorted from them (not recorded which). The chain carries TRBV7-3 and TRBJ2-1, with 11 positions matching TRBD2. The CDR3 nucleotides read TGTGCCAGCAGCCCGAGGGGACTAGCGGATTCCTACAATGAGCAGTTCTTC. Translation gives CASSPRGLADSYNEQFF.